These 9 T cell receptor beta chains share one sample of origin, sequenced in a study of CXCR3-negative and CXCR3-positive naive CD8 T cells. Antigen specificity for these receptors is unknown. General study findings and limits: More hydrophobic TRB CDR3s occurred in CXCR3-positive than in CXCR3-negative naive cells.

5' RACE that incorporated UMI labels was used to prepare the TRB cDNA libraries. Using the 5' RACE reads, TCRdb records one entry per CDR3 protein without DNA. The listing contains about 5,200 distinct CDR3 sequences. Sequenced sample: naive CXCR3+ CD8+ T cells from blood. Described subset: CD45RO-CCR7+CD27+CD95- naive CD8+ T cells expressing CXCR3 (TNR3+). The receptors derive from a human donor in good health. Some clones in this sample may be carry-over from other donors' samples.

Measured by frequency, this clonotype is medium-sized (0.01 to 0.1%). The chain employs TRBV5-1 and TRBJ1-1; the D call from TCRdb, TRBD1, cannot be confirmed without DNA. Germline assignment: CDR1 SGHRS and CDR2 YFSETQ. The CDR3 contains 14 residues. The CDR3 spells CASSLSPGNTEAFF.

CDR3: CASRTGPQSYEQYF. The J gene is TRBJ2-7, the V gene TRBV2; the TCRdb call, TRBD2, lacks DNA for checking. CDR3 length: 14 amino acids. Per germline, CDR1 SNHLY and CDR2 FYNNEI.

This clonotype registers medium-sized by frequency. The V call is TRBV4-1, the J call TRBJ2-7; absent DNA, TCRdb's TRBD2 call cannot be checked. Germline CDR1 reads MGHRA; CDR2 reads YSYEKL. The CDR3 runs to 16 residues. CDR3 region: CASSPPLVSGTYEQYF.

This chain links TRBV7-8 with TRBJ2-5; TCRdb names TRBD2, which stays unverified in the absence of DNA. The CDR3 is 18 residues long. Germline CDR1 reads SGHVS; CDR2 reads FQNEAQ. The CDR3: CASSLYGFRTSVGETQYF.

Frequency places this clonotype as medium-sized. The chain employs TRBV12-3 or TRBV12-4 and TRBJ2-3; TCRdb indicates TRBD1, and absent DNA this call remains unverified. The CDR3 runs 13 residues. The CDR3 is CASSGDDTDTQYF.

The J gene is TRBJ2-1, the V gene TRBV29-1; the D call of TRBD2 rests on TCRdb alone, since no DNA is present to check it. CDR1 is SQVTM, CDR2 ANQGSEA, per germline. There are 15 residues in the CDR3. The CDR3 sequence is CSVSGLAGFYNEQFF.

The J gene is TRBJ2-1, the V gene TRBV29-1; TCRdb picks TRBD2, but there is no DNA to check that call. Germline assignment: CDR1 SQVTM and CDR2 ANQGSEA. The CDR3 is 16 residues long. The CDR3 is CSVEDPGLAGGNEQFF.

This clonotype is labeled medium-sized based on frequency. This sequence joins TRBV29-1 and TRBJ1-5. Germline assignment: CDR1 SQVTM and CDR2 ANQGSEA. This CDR3 is built from 12 residues. CDR3 residues: CSVEDDNQPQHF.

According to its frequency, this clonotype is medium-sized. The CDR3 loop reads CASAHTGTSGRGEQFF. J is TRBJ2-1 and V is TRBV12-5; TCRdb lists TRBD2, though no DNA is available to test this call. CDR3 length: 16 residues. The germline gives CDR1 LGHNT, CDR2 FRNRAP.